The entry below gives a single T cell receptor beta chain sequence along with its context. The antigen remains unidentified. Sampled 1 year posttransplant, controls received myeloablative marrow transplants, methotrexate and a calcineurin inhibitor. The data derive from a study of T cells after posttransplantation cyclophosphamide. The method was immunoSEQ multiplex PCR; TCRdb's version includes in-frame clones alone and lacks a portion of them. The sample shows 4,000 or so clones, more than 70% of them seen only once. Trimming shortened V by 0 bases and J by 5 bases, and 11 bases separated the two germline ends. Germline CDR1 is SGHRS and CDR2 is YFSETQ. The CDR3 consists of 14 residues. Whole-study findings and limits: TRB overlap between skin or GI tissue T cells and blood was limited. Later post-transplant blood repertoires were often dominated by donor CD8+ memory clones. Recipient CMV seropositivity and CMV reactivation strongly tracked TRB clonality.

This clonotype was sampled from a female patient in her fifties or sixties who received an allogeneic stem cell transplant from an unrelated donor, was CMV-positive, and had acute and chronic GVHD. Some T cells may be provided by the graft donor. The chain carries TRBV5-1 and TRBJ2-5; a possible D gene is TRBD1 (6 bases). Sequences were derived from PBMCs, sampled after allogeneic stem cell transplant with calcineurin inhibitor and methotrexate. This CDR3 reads CASSLGVTGETQYF. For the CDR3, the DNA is TGCGCCAGCAGCTTGGGGGTAACAGGGGAGACCCAGTACTTC.